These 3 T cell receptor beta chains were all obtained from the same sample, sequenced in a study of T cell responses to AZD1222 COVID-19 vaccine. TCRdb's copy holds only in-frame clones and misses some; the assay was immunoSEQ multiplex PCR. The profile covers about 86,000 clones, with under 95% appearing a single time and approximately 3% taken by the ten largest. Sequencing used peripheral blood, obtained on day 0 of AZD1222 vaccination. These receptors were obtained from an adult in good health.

CDR3 sequence reads: CASSWGTDTQYF. The CDR3 DNA is TGTGCCAGCAGCTGGGGAACAGATACGCAGTATTTT. The J gene is TRBJ2-3, the V gene TRBV12-3 or TRBV12-4; D is undetermined. The CDR3 covers 12 residues. Trimming removed 6 bases at V and 3 bases at J, with 7 bases between.

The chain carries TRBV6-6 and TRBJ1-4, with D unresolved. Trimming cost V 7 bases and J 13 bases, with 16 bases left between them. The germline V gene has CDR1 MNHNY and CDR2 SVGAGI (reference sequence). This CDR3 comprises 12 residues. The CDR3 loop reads CASNYWGVGLFF. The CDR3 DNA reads TGTGCCAGCAACTACTGGGGAGTAGGACTGTTTTTT.

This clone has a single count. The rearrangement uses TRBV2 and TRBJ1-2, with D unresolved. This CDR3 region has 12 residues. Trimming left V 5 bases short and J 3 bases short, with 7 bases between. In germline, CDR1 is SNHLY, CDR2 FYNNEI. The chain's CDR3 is CASSMQDYGYTF. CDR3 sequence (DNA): TGTGCCAGCAGTATGCAGGACTATGGCTACACCTTC.